This T cell receptor beta chain was identified in a study of T cells in Graves' hyperthyroidism and ophthalmopathy. Findings and limits, study-wide: Among thyroid clonotypes expanded above 0.001, most also appeared in blood.

The CDR3 has 13 residues. The germline V and J ends were trimmed by 6 bases and 4 bases, with 12 bases remaining between them. TCR beta CDR3 regions were amplified from RNA. First-round RT-PCR targeting the TCR CDR3 was performed with the HTBI primer set. One entry per CDR3 protein results from TCRdb running MiXCR on the multiplex PCR reads. The repertoire holds 400,000 to 550,000 distinct CDR3 sequences, with about an eighth as singletons. This clonotype was observed at least ten times. Its antigen is not identified. The receptor's source is a woman aged 18 to 35 with Graves' hyperthyroidism. Material for sequencing was blood. The chain combines TRBV12-3 or TRBV12-4 with TRBJ1-1; D ambiguous. DNA for the CDR3: TGTGCCAGCAGCACCAAATTGTTCACTGAAGCTTTCTTT. Translated: CASSTKLFTEAFF.